Below, 12 T cell receptor beta chains from the same sample are listed, as sequenced in a study of blood T cells in healthy people across ages. It was with a sample-barcoded 5' primer and a J-beta primer mix that a second PCR of about 6 to 11 cycles was run. TCRdb re-called the 5' RACE reads through MiXCR, storing one row per CDR3 protein. The repertoire includes 950,000 to 1,200,000 distinct CDR3 sequences, 35% to 45% of them detected once, and around 14% sits in the top ten. Sequenced input: blood. The receptors were sampled from a man in his late teens or twenties in good health.

The sample holds a few counts of this clonotype. The chain links TRBV5-1 to TRBJ2-7; TRBD1 matches 7 bases. V gave up 0 bases and J gave up 7 bases; unmatched junction bases: 4. Per the germline V gene, CDR1 is SGHRS and CDR2 is YFSETQ. The CDR3 has 13 residues. The CDR3 loop reads CASSLDRGTEQYF. CDR3 nucleotides: TGCGCCAGCAGCTTGGACAGGGGTACAGAGCAGTACTTC.

This clonotype was observed at least ten times. The J gene is TRBJ1-1, the V gene TRBV27; no reliable D call. Germline CDR1 is MNHEY and CDR2 is SMNVEV (reference sequence). This CDR3 has 15 residues. The V end was cut by 0 bases, the J end by 1 base, with 9 bases between. In DNA form, the CDR3 reads TGTGCCAGCAGTTTATCGTCCGGAAGGAACACTGAAGCTTTCTTT. Its translation: CASSLSSGRNTEAFF.

The rearrangement joins TRBV10-3 to TRBJ2-5; D may be TRBD2 (5 bases). Trimming pared 3 bases from V and 1 base from J, leaving 12 bases between. Germline V lookup: CDR1 ENHRY, CDR2 SYGVKD. The CDR3 is 15 residues long. CDR3 amino acids: CAISDSPGFQETQYF. The DNA for the CDR3 is TGTGCCATCAGTGATTCCCCGGGATTCCAAGAGACCCAGTACTTC.

Details on this clonotype: At one boundary the junction diverges from the germline segment, which might be a read error. The V and J genes are TRBV18 and TRBJ1-1, with TRBD1 identical over 9 bases. CDR1 and CDR2 from the germline V gene are KGHSH and LQKENI. This CDR3 is 13 amino acids long. The CDR3 reads CASLPRTGVEAFF. The CDR3 DNA follows: TGTGCCAGCTTACCACGGACAGGGGTTGAAGCTTTCTTT.

The genes are TRBV5-4 and TRBJ1-6; TRBD1 is a possible D gene (5 bases). The V gene lost 4 bases and the J gene lost 7 bases, with 12 bases spanning the gap. Per the germline V gene, CDR1 is SGHNT and CDR2 is YYREEE (reference sequence). The CDR3 loop spans 14 amino acids. CDR3 residues: CASSTPQENSPLHF. The CDR3, as DNA: TGTGCCAGCAGCACCCCACAGGAGAATTCACCCCTCCACTTT.

This clonotype was observed a few times. The chain has TRBV4-2 and TRBJ2-5; no reliable D call. Germline-derived CDR1 and CDR2 are LGHNA and YNFKEQ. This CDR3 has 15 amino acids. Deletions cut 0 bases from V and 4 bases from J, with 12 bases between. The CDR3 DNA reads TGTGCCAGCAGCCAAGAGGAGAACCCGAGAGAGACCCAGTACTTC. This gives the protein CASSQEENPRETQYF.

The gene calls are TRBV6-2 or TRBV6-3 and TRBJ1-2; D is undetermined. Trimming cost V 6 bases and J 4 bases, with 12 bases left between them. Per the germline V gene, CDR1 is MNHEY and CDR2 is SVGEGT. The CDR3 is 13 amino acids. CDR3: CASRPGLSYGYTF. The DNA of the CDR3 is TGTGCCAGCAGGCCCGGGTTATCCTATGGCTACACCTTC.

The chain combines TRBV7-2 with TRBJ1-3; perhaps TRBD1 as D (5 bases). Germline loops: CDR1 SGHTA, CDR2 FQGNSA. V shed 0 bases and J shed 8 bases, with 14 bases lying between them. The CDR3 is made up of 15 amino acids. CDR3 region: CASSLATLGVDTIYF. CDR3 in DNA: TGTGCCAGCAGCTTAGCGACCCTGGGGGTGGACACCATATATTTT.

Ten or more counts support this clonotype. Germline and junction disagree at one end, which may indicate a read error. The chain recombines TRBV7-2 with TRBJ2-3; the D gene could be TRBD1 or TRBD2 (6 bases each). Looked up from germline, CDR1 is SGHTA and CDR2 is FQGNSA. This CDR3 region has 15 residues. Written as DNA, the CDR3 is TGTGCCAGCAGTTTAGCAGGGGACTCCACAGATACGCAGTATTTT. Its translation: CASSLAGDSTDTQYF.

The chain recombines TRBV4-1 with TRBJ1-2; no firm D call. V was cut by 0 bases and J by 5 bases, with 19 bases left in between. Germline loops: CDR1 MGHRA, CDR2 YSYEKL. The CDR3 is made up of 17 amino acids. The CDR3 DNA reads TGCGCCAGCAGCCAAGATCTGGAGGGCCCTCGAGATTATGGCTACACCTTC. Amino acid sequence: CASSQDLEGPRDYGYTF.

The V gene is TRBV20-1, the J gene TRBJ2-7; tentative D call: TRBD2 (7 bases). V was cut by 5 bases and J by 1 base, with 15 bases left in between. The CDR3 loop spans 14 amino acids. Germline loops: CDR1 DFQATT, CDR2 SNEGSKA (reference sequence). The CDR3: CSASGAGESYEQYF. The CDR3 nucleotides are TGCAGTGCTTCAGGGGCGGGAGAGTCCTACGAGCAGTACTTC.

V is TRBV4-1 and J is TRBJ2-3; 7 bases fit TRBD1. Trimming at V came to 0 bases and at J to 0 bases, leaving 0 bases not matched to a gene. The germline gives CDR1 MGHRA, CDR2 YSYEKL. The CDR3 covers 15 residues. The CDR3 loop is CASSQEGQSTDTQYF. CDR3 sequence (DNA): TGCGCCAGCAGCCAAGAGGGACAGAGCACAGATACGCAGTATTTT.